The clone carrying this T cell receptor beta chain was detected a few times. The source of the sample is a study of blood T cell repertoires in COVID-19. Looking at the study overall: Spain, Italy and the United States supplied samples that represented acute and convalescent COVID-19. In each case, the material was cDNA or gDNA derived from T cells, B-cell-depleted T cells, or PBMCs.

The germline V gene has CDR1 MDHEN and CDR2 SYDVKM. Trimming took off 3 bases at V and 1 base at J, with 17 bases between the two ends. The CDR3 covers 17 residues. Original handling: Scientists estimated how many nucleated cells there were by amplifying reference gene primers. The data were produced by immunoSEQ multiplex PCR, yet TCRdb's version contains in-frame clones alone and is incomplete. The V and J calls and the clone size are those of that table, but D and trimming were determined from the DNA. The table lists 150,000 to 200,000 clones, roughly four fifths of them singletons, with over 6% in the top ten.

The chain has TRBV28 and TRBJ2-3; D possibly corresponds to TRBD2 (6 bases). Sequenced material: peripheral blood. The receptor was isolated from a woman between 65 and 79 years old with COVID-19, enrolled during active disease. The DNA of the CDR3 is TGTGCCAGCAGTTTGGGGGGAGGATCCCATCGCACAGATACGCAGTATTTT. This encodes CASSLGGGSHRTDTQYF.